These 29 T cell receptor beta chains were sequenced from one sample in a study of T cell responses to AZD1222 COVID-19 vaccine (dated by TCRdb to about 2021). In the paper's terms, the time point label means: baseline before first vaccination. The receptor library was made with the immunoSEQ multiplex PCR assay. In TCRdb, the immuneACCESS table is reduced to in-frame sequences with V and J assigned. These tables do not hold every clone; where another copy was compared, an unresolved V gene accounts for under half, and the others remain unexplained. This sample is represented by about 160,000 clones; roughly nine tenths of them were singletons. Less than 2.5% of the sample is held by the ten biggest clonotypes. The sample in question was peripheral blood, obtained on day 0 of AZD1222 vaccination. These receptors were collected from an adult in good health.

The DNA of the CDR3 is TGTGCCAGCAGCGCTACAATCTCCTACGAGCAGTACTTC. Residues: CASSATISYEQYF. The chain carries TRBV5-4 and TRBJ2-7; D gene unclear. Trimming took off 4 bases at V and 0 bases at J, with 8 bases between the two ends. CDR1 SGHNT and CDR2 YYREEE come from the germline V gene (reference sequence). The CDR3 contains 13 residues.

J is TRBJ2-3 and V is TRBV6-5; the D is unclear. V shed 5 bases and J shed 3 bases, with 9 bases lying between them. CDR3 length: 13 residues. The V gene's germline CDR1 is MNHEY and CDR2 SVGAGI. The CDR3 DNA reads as TGTGCCAGCAGTCTGGCCGGGACAGATACGCAGTATTTT. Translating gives CASSLAGTDTQYF.

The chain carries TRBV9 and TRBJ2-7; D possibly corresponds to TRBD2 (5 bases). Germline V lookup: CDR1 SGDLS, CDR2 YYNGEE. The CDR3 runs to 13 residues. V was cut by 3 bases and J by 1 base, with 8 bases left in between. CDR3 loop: CASSAGSSYEQYF. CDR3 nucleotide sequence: TGTGCCAGCAGCGCGGGATCTTCCTACGAGCAGTACTTC.

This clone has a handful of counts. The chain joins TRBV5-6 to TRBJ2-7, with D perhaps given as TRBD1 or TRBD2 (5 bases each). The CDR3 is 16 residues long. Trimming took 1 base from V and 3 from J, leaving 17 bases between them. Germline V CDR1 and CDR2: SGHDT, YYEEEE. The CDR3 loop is CASSLSATGPNYEQYF. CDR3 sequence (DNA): TGTGCCAGCAGCTTGTCTGCGACGGGACCTAACTACGAGCAGTACTTC.

The CDR3: CASSSHLNQPQHF. DNA of the CDR3: TGTGCCAGCAGTTCCCACCTAAATCAGCCCCAGCATTTT. The rearrangement uses TRBV27 and TRBJ1-5; D is undetermined. V was clipped by 4 bases and J by 4 bases, with 8 bases between them. Germline loops: CDR1 MNHEY, CDR2 SMNVEV (reference sequence). The CDR3 extends over 13 amino acids.

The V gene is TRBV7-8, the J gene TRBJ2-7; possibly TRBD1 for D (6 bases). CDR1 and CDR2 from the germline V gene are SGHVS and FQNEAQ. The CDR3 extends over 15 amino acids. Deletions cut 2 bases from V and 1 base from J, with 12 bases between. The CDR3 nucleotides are TGTGCCAGCAGCTTATTGACAGGCGGATCCTACGAGCAGTACTTC. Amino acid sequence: CASSLLTGGSYEQYF. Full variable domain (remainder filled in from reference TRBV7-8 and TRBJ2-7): GAGVSQSPRYKVAKRGQDVALRCDPISGHVSLFWYQQALGQGPEFLTYFQNEAQLDKSGLPSDRFFAERPEGSVSTLKIQRTQQEDSAVYLCASSLLTGGSYEQYFGPGTRLTVT.

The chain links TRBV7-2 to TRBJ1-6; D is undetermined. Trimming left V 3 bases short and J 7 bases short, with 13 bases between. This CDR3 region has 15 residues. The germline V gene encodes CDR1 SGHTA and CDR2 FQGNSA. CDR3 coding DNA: TGTGCCAGCAGCTTGATGAGGGCGGTAAATTCACCCCTCCACTTT. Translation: CASSLMRAVNSPLHF. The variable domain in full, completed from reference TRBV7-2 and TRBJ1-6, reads GAGVSQSPSNKVTEKGKDVELRCDPISGHTALYWYRQSLGQGLEFLIYFQGNSAPDKSGLPSDRFSAERTGGSVSTLTIQRTQQEDSAVYLCASSLMRAVNSPLHFGNGTRLTVT.

Here the CDR3 reads CASSLIGQYNSPLHF. CDR3 sequence (DNA): TGTGCCAGCAGCTTGATCGGACAATACAATTCACCCCTCCACTTT. This sequence joins TRBV7-9 and TRBJ1-6, with TRBD1 as a possible D gene (5 bases). CDR3 size: 15 residues. V was clipped by 3 bases and J by 7 bases, with 13 bases between them. The germline V gene has CDR1 SEHNR and CDR2 FQNEAQ (reference sequence).

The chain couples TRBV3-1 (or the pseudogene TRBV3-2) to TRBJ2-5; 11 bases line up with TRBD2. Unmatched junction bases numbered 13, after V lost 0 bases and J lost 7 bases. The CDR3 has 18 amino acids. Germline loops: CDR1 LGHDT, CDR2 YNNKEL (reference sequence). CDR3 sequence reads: CASSQELAGGRQFGTQYF. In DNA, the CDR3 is TGTGCCAGCAGCCAAGAGCTAGCGGGGGGCCGACAATTTGGGACCCAGTACTTC.

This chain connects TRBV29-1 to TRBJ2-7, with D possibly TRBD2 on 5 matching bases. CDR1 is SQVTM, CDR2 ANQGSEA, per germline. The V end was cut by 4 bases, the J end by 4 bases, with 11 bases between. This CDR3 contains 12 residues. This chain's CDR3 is CSVASLPYEQYF. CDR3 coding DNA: TGCAGCGTTGCTAGCTTGCCTTACGAGCAGTACTTC.

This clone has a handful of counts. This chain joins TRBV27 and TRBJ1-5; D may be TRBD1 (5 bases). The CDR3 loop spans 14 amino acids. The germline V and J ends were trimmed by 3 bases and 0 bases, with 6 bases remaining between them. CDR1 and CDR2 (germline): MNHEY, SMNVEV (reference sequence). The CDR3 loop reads CASSFGGSNQPQHF. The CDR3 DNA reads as TGTGCCAGCAGTTTCGGGGGTAGCAATCAGCCCCAGCATTTT.

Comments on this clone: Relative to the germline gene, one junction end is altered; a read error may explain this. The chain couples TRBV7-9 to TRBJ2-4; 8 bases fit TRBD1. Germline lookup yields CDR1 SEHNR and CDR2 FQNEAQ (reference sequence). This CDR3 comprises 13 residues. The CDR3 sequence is CASSPGQGSIGWF. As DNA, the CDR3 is TGTGCCAGCAGCCCTGGACAGGGAAGTATTGGGTGGTTC.

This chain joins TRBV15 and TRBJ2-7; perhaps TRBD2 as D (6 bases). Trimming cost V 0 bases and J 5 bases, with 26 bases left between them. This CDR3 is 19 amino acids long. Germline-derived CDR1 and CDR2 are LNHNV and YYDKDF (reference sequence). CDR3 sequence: CATSRDLFGLRTSRDEQYF. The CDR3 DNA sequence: TGTGCCACCAGCAGAGATTTATTCGGACTCAGAACTAGCAGGGACGAGCAGTACTTC.

In DNA form, the CDR3 reads TGCGCCAGCAGCCAACAACCTGCAAGTTCTGGCGGGGAGCTGTTTTTT. Translated: CASSQQPASSGGELFF. V is TRBV4-3 and J is TRBJ2-2; no clear D gene. The germline V and J ends were trimmed by 2 bases and 7 bases, with 17 bases remaining between them. This CDR3 has 16 residues. Germline values: CDR1 LGHNA, CDR2 YSLEER.

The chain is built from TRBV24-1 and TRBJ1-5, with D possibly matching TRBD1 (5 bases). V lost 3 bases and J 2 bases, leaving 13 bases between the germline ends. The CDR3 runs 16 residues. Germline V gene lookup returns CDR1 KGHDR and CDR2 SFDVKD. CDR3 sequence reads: CATSDPRGGGNQPQHF. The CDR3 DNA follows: TGTGCCACCAGTGATCCCCGGGGCGGGGGCAATCAGCCCCAGCATTTT.

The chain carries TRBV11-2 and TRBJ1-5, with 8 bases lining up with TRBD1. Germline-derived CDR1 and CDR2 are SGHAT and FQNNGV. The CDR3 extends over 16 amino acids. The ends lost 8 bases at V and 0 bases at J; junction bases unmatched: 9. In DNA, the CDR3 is TGTGCCAGCTCCCAGGGGGCACCTTATAGCAATCAGCCCCAGCATTTT. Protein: CASSQGAPYSNQPQHF.

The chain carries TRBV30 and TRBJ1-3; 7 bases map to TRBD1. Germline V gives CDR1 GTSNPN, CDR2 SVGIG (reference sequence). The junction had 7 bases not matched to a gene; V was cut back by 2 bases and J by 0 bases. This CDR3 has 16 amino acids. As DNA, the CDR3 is TGTGCCTGGAGTATGGGGACAGCCTTCTCTGGAAACACCATATATTTT. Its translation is CAWSMGTAFSGNTIYF.

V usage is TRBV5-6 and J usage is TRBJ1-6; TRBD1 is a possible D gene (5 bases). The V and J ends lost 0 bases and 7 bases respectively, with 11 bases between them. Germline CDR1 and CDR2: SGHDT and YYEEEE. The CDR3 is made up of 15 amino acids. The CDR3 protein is CASSLVYGDNSPLHF. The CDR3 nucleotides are TGTGCCAGCAGCTTGGTGTACGGGGACAATTCACCCCTCCACTTT. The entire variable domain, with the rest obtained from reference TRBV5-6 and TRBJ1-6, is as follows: DAGVTQSPTHLIKTRGQQVTLRCSPKSGHDTVSWYQQALGQGPQFIFQYYEEEERQRGNFPDRFSGHQFPNYSSELNVNALLLGDSALYLCASSLVYGDNSPLHFGNGTRLTVT.

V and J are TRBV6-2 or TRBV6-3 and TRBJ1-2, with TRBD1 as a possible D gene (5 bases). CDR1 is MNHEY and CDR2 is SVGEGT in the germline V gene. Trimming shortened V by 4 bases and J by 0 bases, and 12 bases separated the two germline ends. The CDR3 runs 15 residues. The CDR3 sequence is CASSFGRQTNYGYTF. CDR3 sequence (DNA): TGTGCCAGCAGTTTTGGACGACAGACTAACTATGGCTACACCTTC.

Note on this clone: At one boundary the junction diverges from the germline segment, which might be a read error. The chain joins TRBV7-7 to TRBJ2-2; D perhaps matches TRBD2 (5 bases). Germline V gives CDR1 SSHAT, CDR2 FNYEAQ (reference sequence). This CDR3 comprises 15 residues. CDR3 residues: CASSPERTNTGELFF. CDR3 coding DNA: TGTGCTAGCAGCCCGGAGCGGACGAACACCGGGGAGCTGTTTTTT. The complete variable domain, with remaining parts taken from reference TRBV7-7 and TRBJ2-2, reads GAGVSQSPRYKVTKRGQDVTLRCDPISSHATLYWYQQALGQGPEFLTYFNYEAQPDKSGLPSDRFSAERPEGSISTLTIQRTEQRDSAMYRCASSPERTNTGELFFGEGSRLTVL.

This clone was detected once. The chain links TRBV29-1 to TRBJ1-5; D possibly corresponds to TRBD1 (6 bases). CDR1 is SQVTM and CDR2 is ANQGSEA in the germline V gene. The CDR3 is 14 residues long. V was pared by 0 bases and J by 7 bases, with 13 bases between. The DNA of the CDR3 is TGCAGCGTTGAAGAACAGGGAAGAGGGCAGCCCCAGCATTTT. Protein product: CSVEEQGRGQPQHF.

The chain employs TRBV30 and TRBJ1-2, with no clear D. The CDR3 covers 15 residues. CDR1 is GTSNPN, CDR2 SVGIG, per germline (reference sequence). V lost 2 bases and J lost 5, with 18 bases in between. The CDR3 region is CAWSKTLTVRYGYTF. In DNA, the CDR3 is TGTGCCTGGAGTAAGACTTTGACCGTGAGATATGGCTACACCTTC.

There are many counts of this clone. The CDR3 protein is CASSIGAGVNTYNEQFF. CDR3 DNA sequence: TGTGCCAGTAGTATCGGTGCGGGGGTGAATACCTACAATGAGCAGTTCTTC. This rearrangement joins TRBV19 to TRBJ2-1, with 7 positions matching TRBD2. Germline-derived CDR1 and CDR2 are LNHDA and SQIVND (reference sequence). The CDR3 consists of 17 residues. V lost 3 bases and J lost 2; bases outside the gene matches: 10.

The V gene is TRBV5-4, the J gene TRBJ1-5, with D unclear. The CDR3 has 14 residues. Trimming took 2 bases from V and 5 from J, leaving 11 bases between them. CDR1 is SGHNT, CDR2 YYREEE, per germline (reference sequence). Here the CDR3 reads CASSLLGSDQPQHF. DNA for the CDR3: TGTGCCAGCAGCTTACTAGGGAGTGATCAGCCCCAGCATTTT. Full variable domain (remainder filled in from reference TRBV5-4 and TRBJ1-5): ETGVTQSPTHLIKTRGQQVTLRCSSQSGHNTVSWYQQALGQGPQFIFQYYREEENGRGNFPPRFSGLQFPNYSSELNVNALELDDSALYLCASSLLGSDQPQHFGDGTRLSIL.

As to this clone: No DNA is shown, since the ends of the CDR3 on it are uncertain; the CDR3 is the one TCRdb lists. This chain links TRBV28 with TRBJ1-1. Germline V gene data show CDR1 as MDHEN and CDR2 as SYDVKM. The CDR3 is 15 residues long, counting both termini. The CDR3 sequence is CASSSSGIWATEAFF.

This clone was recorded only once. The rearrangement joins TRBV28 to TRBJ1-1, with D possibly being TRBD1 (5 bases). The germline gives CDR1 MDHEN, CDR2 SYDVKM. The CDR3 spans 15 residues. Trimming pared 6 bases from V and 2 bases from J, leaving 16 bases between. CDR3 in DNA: TGTGCCAGCAGCCGGACGCCGACAGTAAACACTGAAGCTTTCTTT. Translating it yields CASSRTPTVNTEAFF.

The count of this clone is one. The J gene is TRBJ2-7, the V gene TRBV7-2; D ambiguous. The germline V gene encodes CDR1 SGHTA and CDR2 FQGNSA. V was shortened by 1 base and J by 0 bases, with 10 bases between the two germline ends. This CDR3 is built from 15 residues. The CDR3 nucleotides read TGTGCCAGCAGCTTAGGTCCGCCTCACTCCTACGAGCAGTACTTC. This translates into CASSLGPPHSYEQYF.

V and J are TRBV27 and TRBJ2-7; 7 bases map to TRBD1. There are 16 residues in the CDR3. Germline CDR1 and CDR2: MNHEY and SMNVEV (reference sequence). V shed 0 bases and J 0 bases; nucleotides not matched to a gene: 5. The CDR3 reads CASSLSGTVRSYEQYF. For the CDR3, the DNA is TGTGCCAGCAGTTTATCGGGGACAGTCCGCTCCTACGAGCAGTACTTC.

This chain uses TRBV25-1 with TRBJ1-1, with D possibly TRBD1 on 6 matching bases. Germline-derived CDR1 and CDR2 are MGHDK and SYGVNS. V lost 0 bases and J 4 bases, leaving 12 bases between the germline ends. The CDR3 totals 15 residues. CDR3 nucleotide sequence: TGTGCCAGCAGTGAATATAGGGGACAACTCACTGAAGCTTTCTTT. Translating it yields CASSEYRGQLTEAFF.